This T cell receptor beta chain was sequenced during a study of T cells in Graves' hyperthyroidism and ophthalmopathy. Each person with ophthalmopathy scored at least 3 on the Clinical Activity Score, reached NOSPECS grade 4 or higher, and had been ill under 3 months. This clonotype has ten or more counts. The target antigen is unknown. Study-level findings and limits: Blood also carried most thyroid clonotypes expanded above 0.001.

Using RNA transcripts as the source, TCR beta CDR3 regions were amplified. The HTBI primer set was used in a first-round RT-PCR of the TCR CDR3. Via MiXCR, TCRdb re-called the multiplex PCR reads, giving one row per CDR3 protein. The table includes 410,000 or so distinct CDR3 sequences, roughly 15% detected once. This sequence was found in a man between 18 and 35 years old with Graves' ophthalmopathy. Sequenced: blood.

CDR3 region: CASSYSKAGGWTDTQYF. As DNA, the CDR3 is TGTGCCAGCAGTTACTCGAAGGCGGGGGGTTGGACAGATACGCAGTATTTT. J is TRBJ2-3 and V is TRBV6-5, with TRBD2 matching 8 bases. Per germline, CDR1 MNHEY and CDR2 SVGAGI. V trimming: 0 bases; J trimming: 3 bases; junction bases outside the gene matches: 8. The length of the CDR3 is 17 residues.